These 7 T cell receptor beta chains were sequenced from one sample in a study of T cells in tumors after PD-1 blockade. Assay: immunoSEQ multiplex PCR; the TCRdb copy retains only in-frame clones and omits some. The data hold tens of thousands of clones, with 73% observed a single time. Material: PBMCs, obtained after anti-PD-1 treatment. The receptor source for this set is a human donor with basal cell carcinoma.

The J gene is TRBJ2-7, the V gene TRBV4-2, with 8 positions matching TRBD1. The CDR3 covers 18 residues. Germline loops: CDR1 LGHNA, CDR2 YNFKEQ. V was pared by 2 bases and J by 4 bases, with 16 bases of the junction left unmatched. CDR3 residues: CASSQSGDARQGWYEQYF. CDR3 bases: TGTGCCAGCAGCCAATCAGGAGACGCGAGACAGGGGTGGTACGAGCAGTACTTC.

This clone has ten or more counts. The rearrangement joins TRBV5-1 to TRBJ2-2; TRBD2 matches 9 bases. Looked up from germline, CDR1 is SGHRS and CDR2 is YFSETQ. After removal of 6 bases from V and 5 bases from J, the junction contained 8 bases not matched to a gene. The length of the CDR3 is 15 residues. CDR3 region: CASNAGGPGTGELFF. In DNA form, the CDR3 reads TGCGCCAGCAACGCGGGAGGGCCCGGAACCGGGGAGCTGTTTTTT.

This chain joins TRBV6-5 and TRBJ1-4, with D perhaps matching TRBD1 (6 bases). V lost 2 bases and J lost 5, with 9 bases in between. The CDR3 runs to 14 residues. Germline lookup yields CDR1 MNHEY and CDR2 SVGAGI. The CDR3 nucleotides are TGTGCCAGCAGTTACGGGGGGACAAATGAAAAACTGTTTTTT. Residues: CASSYGGTNEKLFF.

CDR3 in DNA: TGTGCCAGCAGTGAAGGGAGTTCGACGGGGTTTTTTACAGATACGCAGTATTTT. Amino acid sequence: CASSEGSSTGFFTDTQYF. The chain uses TRBV6-1 and TRBJ2-3, with a weak D call TRBD2 (5 bases). The V end lost 1 base, the J end lost 3 bases, and 20 bases lay between the germline ends. Per germline, CDR1 MNHNS and CDR2 SASEGT. This CDR3 spans 18 amino acids.

The V call is TRBV13, the J call TRBJ2-1, with D tentatively TRBD1 (6 bases). The CDR3 runs 14 residues. Trimming pared 1 base from V and 7 bases from J, leaving 11 bases between. The germline gives CDR1 PRHDT, CDR2 FYEKMQ (reference sequence). The CDR3 bases are TGTGCCAGCAGCTTAGAAGACAGGATTAATGAGCAGTTCTTC. It encodes CASSLEDRINEQFF.

DNA of the CDR3: TGTGCCAGCAGCTTGGTAGGGGGACCAACCACCGGGGAGCTGTTTTTT. Translation: CASSLVGGPTTGELFF. This chain links TRBV7-9 with TRBJ2-2; D might be TRBD1 (6 bases). The CDR3 loop spans 16 amino acids. CDR1 is SEHNR and CDR2 is FQNEAQ in the germline V gene (reference sequence). V dropped 3 bases and J dropped 4 bases, with 15 bases sitting between them.

The CDR3 loop is CASSFKGGGLAFF. In DNA, the CDR3 is TGTGCCAGCAGCTTCAAGGGGGGCGGGTTAGCTTTCTTT. The chain employs TRBV7-2 and TRBJ1-1; maybe TRBD1 (6 bases). The CDR3 length is 13 residues. In germline, CDR1 is SGHTA, CDR2 FQGNSA. Trimming took off 3 bases at V and 10 bases at J, with 15 bases between the two ends.